This passage covers 23 T cell receptor beta chains from one sample sequenced in a study of early stage breast cancer tumors. Only in-frame clones appear in the TCRdb table, and some are missing; sequencing was by immunoSEQ multiplex PCR. The sample holds some 8,400 clones; roughly 77% are singletons and the top ten take around 8.8%. Sequenced sample: normal breast tissue next to the tumor. The receptors were sampled from a person aged 55 to 70 with breast cancer.

V is TRBV7-3 and J is TRBJ2-1; 7 bases agree with TRBD2. The CDR3 covers 16 residues. Germline V gene lookup returns CDR1 SGHTA and CDR2 FQGTGA. The V gene end was trimmed by 1 base and the J gene end by 0 bases; junction bases not matched to a gene: 3. The DNA of the CDR3 is TGTGCCAGCAGCTTAATCGGCGGGAGCTCCTACAATGAGCAGTTCTTC. Amino acids: CASSLIGGSSYNEQFF.

The gene calls are TRBV11-3 and TRBJ2-3; D possibly corresponds to TRBD2 (6 bases). The CDR3 contains 12 residues. Germline CDR1 is SGHNT and CDR2 is YENEEA. Trimming took off 5 bases at V and 8 bases at J, with 11 bases between the two ends. As DNA, the CDR3 is TGTGCCAGCAGCCCGGAGGAGGGTACGCAGTATTTT. Protein product: CASSPEEGTQYF.

The chain carries TRBV27 and TRBJ1-4; 10 bases fit TRBD1. Trimming took 6 bases from V and 8 from J; bases not matched to a gene: 6. There are 14 residues in the CDR3. Germline CDR1 MNHEY, CDR2 SMNVEV (reference sequence). The CDR3 region is CASRPTGGGEKLFF. CDR3 nucleotides: TGTGCCAGCAGACCGACAGGGGGCGGCGAAAAACTGTTTTTT.

The J gene is TRBJ1-4, the V gene TRBV6-1, with D uncertain. The germline V and J ends were trimmed by 6 bases and 0 bases, with 11 bases remaining between them. Germline V CDR1 and CDR2: MNHNS, SASEGT. This CDR3 region has 15 residues. Here the CDR3 reads CASSERPTTNEKLFF. CDR3 nucleotide sequence: TGTGCCAGCAGCGAGCGACCTACAACTAATGAAAAACTGTTTTTT.

This clone appeared once. J is TRBJ1-1 and V is TRBV5-1; D is perhaps TRBD1 (6 bases). Trimming removed 0 bases from V and 7 bases from J, with 16 bases in between. Germline-derived CDR1 and CDR2 are SGHRS and YFSETQ. This CDR3 is 15 amino acids long. The CDR3 loop is CASSLVGGAASEAFF. The CDR3 DNA reads TGCGCCAGCAGCTTGGTAGGGGGGGCCGCCAGTGAAGCTTTCTTT.

This sequence joins TRBV30 and TRBJ2-5; D might be TRBD2 (6 bases). The V end was cut by 2 bases, the J end by 11 bases, with 15 bases between. Germline V gene sequence: CDR1 GTSNPN, CDR2 SVGIG (reference sequence). The CDR3 extends over 12 amino acids. The CDR3 DNA sequence: TGTGCCTGGAGTCTGGGGACTGACTTACAGTACTTC. Protein: CAWSLGTDLQYF. Full variable domain (outside the CDR3, taken from reference TRBV30 and TRBJ2-5): SQTIHQWPATLVQPVGSPLSLECTVEGTSNPNLYWYRQAAGRGLQLLFYSVGIGQISSEVPQNLSASRPQDRQFILSSKKLLLSDSGFYLCAWSLGTDLQYFGPGTRLLVL.

This chain uses TRBV5-1 with TRBJ2-7; 12 nucleotides line up with TRBD1. The CDR3 contains 15 residues. Germline V CDR1 and CDR2: SGHRS, YFSETQ. V was pared by 0 bases and J by 6 bases, with 4 bases of the junction left unmatched. CDR3 coding DNA: TGCGCCAGCAGCTTGGGAGGGACAGGGGGCAGCGAGCAGTACTTC. Its protein is CASSLGGTGGSEQYF.

This chain links TRBV5-1 with TRBJ1-4, with TRBD1 identical over 8 bases. The CDR3 extends over 14 amino acids. Unmatched junction bases numbered 7, after V lost 7 bases and J lost 5 bases. In germline, CDR1 is SGHRS, CDR2 YFSETQ. The CDR3 nucleotides are TGCGCCAGCGGAACAGGGGGAGGCAATGAAAAACTGTTTTTT. Translation: CASGTGGGNEKLFF.

The V gene is TRBV5-4, the J gene TRBJ1-6; 7 bases match TRBD1. Per germline, CDR1 SGHNT and CDR2 YYREEE (reference sequence). The V segment lost 4 bases and the J segment 0 bases; nucleotides outside the gene matches: 7. The CDR3 loop spans 17 amino acids. CDR3 nucleotides: TGTGCCAGCAGCAATGACCGGGACAGCTCCTATAATTCACCCCTCCACTTT. This translates into CASSNDRDSSYNSPLHF.

V and J are TRBV6-1 and TRBJ1-6; D is unclear. V was pared by 5 bases and J by 12 bases, with 17 bases between. CDR1 is MNHNS, CDR2 SASEGT, per germline. The CDR3 is 14 residues long. CDR3 sequence (DNA): TGTGCCAGCAGTCTGAGGGCCCTTGGTCAACCCCTCCACTTT. Translation gives CASSLRALGQPLHF.

The chain employs TRBV19 and TRBJ2-7; weak D call: TRBD2 (6 bases). This CDR3 comprises 16 residues. CDR1 and CDR2 from the germline V gene are LNHDA and SQIVND (reference sequence). Trimming removed 8 bases at V and 2 bases at J, with 22 bases between. CDR3 nucleotide sequence: TGTGCCAGTGCCAGGTTCGGGGGAGGATTCACCTACGAGCAGTACTTC. As protein: CASARFGGGFTYEQYF.

This rearrangement joins TRBV5-8 to TRBJ2-7; D perhaps matches TRBD1 (5 bases). The V end was cut by 4 bases, the J end by 0 bases, with 14 bases between. The CDR3 spans 15 residues. CDR1 is SGHTS and CDR2 is YDEGEE in the germline V gene. The CDR3 DNA is TGTGCCAGCAGCCTCCACAGGATCCTCTCCTACGAGCAGTACTTC. Translating it yields CASSLHRILSYEQYF.

V gene TRBV18 combines with J gene TRBJ2-5, with D perhaps given as TRBD1 or TRBD2 (6 bases each). V was clipped by 6 bases and J by 4 bases, with 15 bases between them. The germline CDR1 and CDR2 sequences are KGHSH and LQKENI. The CDR3 is made up of 14 amino acids. The CDR3 loop is CASSRGEGGETQYF. The CDR3 bases are TGTGCCAGCTCGAGGGGGGAAGGAGGAGAGACCCAGTACTTC.

This chain links TRBV27 with TRBJ1-5; weak D call: TRBD1 (6 bases). The V gene's germline CDR1 is MNHEY and CDR2 SMNVEV (reference sequence). This CDR3 contains 11 residues. The CDR3 reads CAAEGEQPQHF. CDR3 DNA: TGTGCAGCCGAGGGGGAACAGCCCCAGCATTTT.

J is TRBJ2-3 and V is TRBV27; a weak D match, TRBD1 (6 bases). The CDR3 is made up of 13 amino acids. Germline V gene sequence: CDR1 MNHEY, CDR2 SMNVEV (reference sequence). V was cut by 6 bases and J by 1 base, with 8 bases left in between. CDR3 amino acids: CASRRTGTDTQYF. The CDR3 coding sequence is TGTGCCAGCAGGAGGACAGGCACAGATACGCAGTATTTT.

J is TRBJ2-3 and V is TRBV9, with D possibly being TRBD1 or TRBD2 (5 bases each). The germline V and J ends were trimmed by 0 bases and 2 bases, with 10 bases remaining between them. The germline V gene encodes CDR1 SGDLS and CDR2 YYNGEE. This CDR3 has 15 amino acids. The chain's CDR3 is CASSVDEGTTDTQYF. CDR3 in DNA: TGTGCCAGCAGCGTAGACGAAGGGACCACAGATACGCAGTATTTT.

This clone showed up just once. This sequence joins TRBV6-5 and TRBJ2-1; the match to TRBD2 covers 7 bases. Losses at the gene ends were 2 bases for V and 10 bases for J; bases not matched to a gene: 11. The CDR3 extends over 15 amino acids. Germline V gene lookup returns CDR1 MNHEY and CDR2 SVGAGI. This CDR3 is CASSYSSASGGEQFF. Here the CDR3 DNA reads TGTGCCAGCAGTTACAGTTCGGCTAGCGGAGGAGAGCAGTTCTTC.

The chain joins TRBV6-1 to TRBJ1-5; unclear D gene. From germline, CDR1 is MNHNS and CDR2 SASEGT. The CDR3 length is 13 residues. Here the CDR3 DNA reads TGTGCTTGCGCCGAGAACCCTTGGCAGCCCCAGCATTTT. Translated: CACAENPWQPQHF.

V gene TRBV7-9 combines with J gene TRBJ1-2; D is undetermined. CDR1 and CDR2 (germline): SEHNR, FQNEAQ (reference sequence). The CDR3 is 13 amino acids. V lost 3 bases and J lost 8, with 13 bases in between. Here the CDR3 reads CASSFGTDDGYTF. The CDR3 coding sequence is TGTGCCAGCAGCTTCGGAACAGACGACGGCTACACCTTC.

The chain joins TRBV7-6 to TRBJ1-4; D is undetermined. This CDR3 is built from 18 residues. From germline, CDR1 is SGHVS and CDR2 FNYEAQ. The V end was cut by 3 bases, the J end by 2 bases, with 19 bases between. DNA of the CDR3: TGTGCCAGCAGCTTCGTTCCCCCCGGGTGGTCTACTAATGAAAAACTGTTTTTT. This encodes CASSFVPPGWSTNEKLFF.

The CDR3 nucleotides read TGTGCCAGTAGTAGCAAAGGGACTGTAAAGACCCAGTACTTC. Protein sequence: CASSSKGTVKTQYF. This chain uses TRBV19 with TRBJ2-5; D is possibly TRBD2 (6 bases). The V gene lost 4 bases and the J gene lost 6 bases, with 15 bases spanning the gap. The CDR3 covers 14 residues. Germline V lookup: CDR1 LNHDA, CDR2 SQIVND (reference sequence).

The chain carries TRBV7-8 and TRBJ1-5, with TRBD1 identical over 8 bases. From germline, CDR1 is SGHVS and CDR2 FQNEAQ. This CDR3 spans 22 amino acids. Germline trimming cut 2 bases from V and 0 bases from J; bases unmatched to any gene: 21. The DNA of the CDR3 is TGTGCCAGCAGCTTAAGGGGACTAGCCGGGACAGGAGGCGTCTATAGCAATCAGCCCCAGCATTTT. As protein: CASSLRGLAGTGGVYSNQPQHF. Full variable domain (missing parts from reference TRBV7-8 and TRBJ1-5): GAGVSQSPRYKVAKRGQDVALRCDPISGHVSLFWYQQALGQGPEFLTYFQNEAQLDKSGLPSDRFFAERPEGSVSTLKIQRTQQEDSAVYLCASSLRGLAGTGGVYSNQPQHFGDGTRLSIL.

V gene TRBV4-1 combines with J gene TRBJ1-5, with 10 nucleotides matching TRBD1. The J segment lost 8 bases and the V segment lost 6 bases, leaving 7 bases of the junction unmatched. The germline gives CDR1 MGHRA, CDR2 YSYEKL. The CDR3 covers 14 residues. This chain's CDR3 is CASRTRTGGKPQHF. In DNA, the CDR3 is TGCGCCAGCAGGACGCGGACAGGGGGTAAGCCCCAGCATTTT.